This section outlines one T cell receptor (beta chain) sequence together with its context. Its antigen is undetermined. This sample was included in a study of cytomegalovirus exposure and HLA in healthy donors. Study-level information: The 90 to 150 validation repertoires matched the 500 to 750 first-cohort repertoires in platform, a later analysis reported.

Method: immunoSEQ multiplex PCR; TCRdb's copy keeps in-frame clones and lacks some. The data hold tens of thousands of clones, with about 90% observed a single time. The CDR3 is 15 residues long. Losses at the gene ends were 5 bases for V and 8 bases for J; bases not matched to a gene: 14. Germline CDR1 is MNHEY and CDR2 is SMNVEV (reference sequence). Findings of the study overall: Reports showed the classifier diagnosing cytomegalovirus status with high specificity and sensitivity. The study flagged some 170 TCR beta chains as cytomegalovirus-associated. Many donors carried some public TCRs, although rarity characterized most TCR sequences.

The sequence derives from a woman aged 18-29 years in good health and CMV-seropositive. This sequence joins TRBV27 and TRBJ1-2; 7 nucleotides line up with TRBD1. Input material: PBMCs. CDR3 sequence (DNA): TGTGCCAGCAGTCCCAGATACGACAGGGCGGGCGGCTACACCTTC. This gives the protein CASSPRYDRAGGYTF.